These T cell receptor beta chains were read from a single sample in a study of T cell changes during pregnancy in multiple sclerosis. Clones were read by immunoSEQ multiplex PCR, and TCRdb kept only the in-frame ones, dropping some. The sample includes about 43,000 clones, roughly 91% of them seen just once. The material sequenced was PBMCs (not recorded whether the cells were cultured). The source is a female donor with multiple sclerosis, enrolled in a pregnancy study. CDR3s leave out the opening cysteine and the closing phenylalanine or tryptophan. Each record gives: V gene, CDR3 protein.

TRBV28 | ASSPRGLARSYEQY
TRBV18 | ASPQGGTDTQY
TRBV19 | ASSMQGSYNEQF
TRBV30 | AWSVGVNEKLF
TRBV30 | AWSGGNDQPQH
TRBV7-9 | ASSFGTGAYT
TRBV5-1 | ASSRGGGLGYEQY
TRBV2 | ASSEARVRTEAF
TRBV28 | ASSAPDRSNTEAF
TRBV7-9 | ASRAFAGPSSYNEQF
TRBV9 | ASSALGTSNEQF
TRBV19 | ASSKGDSSYEQY
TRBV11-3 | ASSLGGRAFEQY
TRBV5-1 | ASSLDSRSYEQY
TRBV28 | ASSLAGEYGYT
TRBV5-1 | ASSLPGAPYEQY
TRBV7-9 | ASSSRDIVPPEQY
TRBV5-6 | ASSRGAGAGNEQY
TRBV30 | AWGDTINTGELF
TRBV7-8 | ASSPGPSGDSYNEQF